This TCR beta chain was identified in a study of T cell repertoires in cytomegalovirus infection. On the study more broadly: Indicated by public TCR beta signatures were CMV infection and matching HLA type. General observations from the study: CMV-specific HLA-C-restricted TCR beta clonotypes dominated the ex vivo response.

One entry per CDR3 protein results from TCRdb running MiXCR on the reads. The sample has around 330,000 distinct CDR3 sequences; 17% are singletons. The V gene's germline CDR1 is MNHEY and CDR2 SVGEGT. V lost 2 bases to trimming and J lost 4 bases, with 14 bases between them. The length of the CDR3 is 15 residues. To note about this clonotype: Antigen specificity is unknown.

The chain uses TRBV6-2 or TRBV6-3 and TRBJ1-2; no clear D. The sequence was collected from a human donor in good health (CMV status not recorded). Some clones in this sample may be carry-over from other donors' samples. The sequenced material came from PBMCs. This CDR3 reads CASSYLGIDSYGYTF. The CDR3, as DNA: TGTGCCAGCAGTTACCTGGGTATCGATTCCTATGGCTACACCTTC.